This T cell receptor beta chain was sequenced in a study of blood T cell repertoires in COVID-19. Study-level information: Samples of COVID-19 (acute and convalescent) were obtained from the United States, Italy and Spain.

In terms of age and location, participants ranged from roughly 18 to 95 years and lived in about 25 US areas. Participant reports of clinical history set cohort assignment. Resolution of symptoms, clearance, or two negative PCRs was present in recovered Cohort 3 donors. Sequenced by immunoSEQ multiplex PCR; TCRdb stores in-frame clones only, minus some. The sample has about 50,000 clones; about 85% are singletons. J lost 7 bases, V lost 4 bases, and 11 bases had no gene match. From germline, CDR1 is SNHLY and CDR2 FYNNEI. This CDR3 has 16 residues. This clone is a singleton in its sample. Input material: PBMCs or T cells enriched from blood (not recorded which). The TCR comes from a woman aged 50 to 60 who had recovered from COVID-19. This sequence joins TRBV2 and TRBJ1-5; 9 nucleotides line up with TRBD1. In DNA form, the CDR3 reads TGTGCCAGCAGTGCCTCCGGGACAGGGATAGGCCAGCCCCAGCATTTT. Amino acids: CASSASGTGIGQPQHF.